This note documents a single TCR beta chain sequence. The sample originates from a study of beta chain features in type 1 diabetes. The overall study: What patients shared with healthy donors was a similar profile of age, gender and cell yields.

The isolated RNA, all of it, was reverse transcribed, so expressed TCRB transcripts were what got sequenced. Approximately 3.7 million reads per sample on average were obtained from naive, central memory and regulatory T cell samples. Assay: immunoSEQ multiplex PCR; the TCRdb copy retains only in-frame clones and omits some. The table has roughly 170,000 clones, more than 10% seen once. Using CD45RO/CCR7/CD25/CD127/CD95/CD27, CD4+ naive, central memory, regulatory and stem cell-like memory cells were sorted. The clonotype originates from a woman aged 18 to 35 in good health. The sample comprised central memory CD4+ T cells from blood.

The CDR3 DNA reads TGTGCCAGCAGCTTAGTCCGGGGGAATGAAAAACTGTTTTTT. Residues: CASSLVRGNEKLFF. The V gene is TRBV7-3, the J gene TRBJ1-4, with D possibly being TRBD1 (5 bases). V was cut by 2 bases and J by 5 bases, with 9 bases left in between. In germline, CDR1 is SGHTA, CDR2 FQGTGA. CDR3 size: 14 residues.